Each of the 28 T cell receptor beta chains below was sequenced from the same sample in a study of naive and memory T cell subsets. An equimolar mix of two oligonucleotides served as the beta constant-region primer for TRBC1 and TRBC2. The ligated cDNA underwent four PCR rounds using SP2 and nested alpha and beta constant-region primers. TCRdb used MiXCR to reprocess the UMI-ligation and nested PCR reads, holding one entry per CDR3 protein. Altogether 95,000 to 150,000 distinct CDR3 sequences are present, around 35% being singletons, with the ten largest covering about 0.85%. The specimen sequenced was central memory CD4+ T cells from blood. The origin of the receptors is a human donor in good health.

This clonotype showed up just a few times. The chain is built from TRBV6-5 and TRBJ1-2, with D maybe TRBD1 (6 bases). The CDR3 totals 15 residues. Germline CDR1 and CDR2: MNHEY and SVGAGI. Trimming stripped 4 bases from V and 4 bases from J, with 16 bases between. Here the CDR3 reads CASSLSGQPSYGYTF. CDR3 nucleotide sequence: TGTGCCAGCAGTTTATCAGGACAGCCATCCTATGGCTACACCTTC.

This clonotype was seen a few times. The chain has TRBV30 and TRBJ1-4, with TRBD1 matching over 9 bases. Germline CDR1 is GTSNPN and CDR2 is SVGIG (reference sequence). V shed 1 base, J shed 7 bases, and the junction held 4 bases outside the gene matches. This CDR3 contains 14 residues. Here the CDR3 reads CAWSEGQGIEKLFF. The CDR3 nucleotides are TGTGCCTGGAGTGAGGGACAGGGTATTGAAAAACTGTTTTTT.

This clonotype was observed a handful of times. The V gene is TRBV7-9, the J gene TRBJ2-2; the match to TRBD1 covers 9 bases. Germline CDR1 is SEHNR and CDR2 is FQNEAQ (reference sequence). V was clipped by 4 bases and J by 5 bases; unmatched bases: 5. This CDR3 has 15 residues. CDR3 residues: CASSWGQGRTGELFF. CDR3 DNA sequence: TGTGCCAGCAGCTGGGGACAGGGTCGAACCGGGGAGCTGTTTTTT.

This clonotype was counted a few times. The chain is built from TRBV20-1 and TRBJ2-3; 7 nucleotides match TRBD1. With 6 bases clipped from V and 7 bases from J, the junction kept 10 bases outside the gene matches. The length of the CDR3 is 13 residues. The germline V gene has CDR1 DFQATT and CDR2 SNEGSKA (reference sequence). The CDR3 DNA reads TGCAGTGCATACCGGGACAGTATGAATACGCAGTATTTT. Translation gives CSAYRDSMNTQYF.

This sequence joins TRBV2 and TRBJ2-1, with D possibly called TRBD1 or TRBD2 (5 bases each). CDR1 is SNHLY, CDR2 FYNNEI, per germline. CDR3 length equals 14 residues. V was trimmed by 6 bases and J by 5 bases, leaving 14 bases between them. The CDR3 sequence is CASSVTGTNNEQFF. DNA for the CDR3: TGTGCCAGCAGCGTAACCGGGACCAACAATGAGCAGTTCTTC.

This chain links TRBV28 with TRBJ2-5; D perhaps matches TRBD1 (6 bases). This CDR3 contains 13 residues. V lost 6 bases and J lost 6, with 14 bases in between. CDR1 is MDHEN, CDR2 SYDVKM, per germline. In nucleotides, the CDR3 is TGTGCCAGCAGCCAAGGACAGTATCAGACCCAGTACTTC. Its translation is CASSQGQYQTQYF.

The chain uses TRBV7-9 and TRBJ1-5; D perhaps matches TRBD1 (5 bases). V lost 5 bases and J 5 bases, leaving 16 bases between the germline ends. CDR3 size: 15 residues. Per germline, CDR1 SEHNR and CDR2 FQNEAQ (reference sequence). In DNA, the CDR3 is TGTGCCAGCAGCCCGCAGGGTCGGAGTGATCAGCCCCAGCATTTT. This codes for CASSPQGRSDQPQHF.

This clonotype was picked up a small number of times. V is TRBV3-1 and J is TRBJ2-2; D is tentatively TRBD1 or TRBD2 (5 bases each). Deletions cut 8 bases from V and 4 bases from J, with 14 bases between. Per the germline V gene, CDR1 is LGHDT and CDR2 is YNNKEL (reference sequence). CDR3 length: 14 residues. The CDR3 loop is CASRGDPGTGELFF. Written as DNA, the CDR3 is TGTGCCAGCCGAGGGGATCCCGGCACCGGGGAGCTGTTTTTT.

In its sample, this clonotype was seen a few times. The chain employs TRBV2 and TRBJ2-7; TRBD1 aligns across 11 bases. CDR1 and CDR2 from the germline V gene are SNHLY and FYNNEI. V shed 2 bases, J shed 5 bases, and the junction held 11 bases outside the gene matches. The CDR3 has 17 amino acids. CDR3 amino acids: CASSEFFSGQGVNEQYF. In nucleotides, the CDR3 is TGTGCCAGCAGTGAATTTTTTTCGGGACAGGGGGTGAACGAGCAGTACTTC.

Only a few counts were recorded for this clonotype. J is TRBJ2-7 and V is TRBV5-1; unclear D gene. Germline CDR1 SGHRS, CDR2 YFSETQ. Trimming shortened V by 1 base and J by 1 base, and 6 bases separated the two germline ends. The CDR3 spans 13 residues. The CDR3 region is CASSLKQSYEQYF. CDR3 nucleotide sequence: TGCGCCAGCAGCTTGAAACAGTCCTACGAGCAGTACTTC.

The genes are TRBV12-3 or TRBV12-4 and TRBJ2-7; D uncertain. The length of the CDR3 is 12 residues. Trimming pared 1 base from V and 6 bases from J, leaving 7 bases between. Written as DNA, the CDR3 is TGTGCCAGCAGTTTAGTTCGGGTCGAGCAGTACTTC. It translates to CASSLVRVEQYF.

The chain is built from TRBV7-2 and TRBJ1-1, with no clear D. CDR3 length: 11 residues. The germline CDR1 and CDR2 sequences are SGHTA and FQGNSA. The V and J ends lost 5 bases and 10 bases respectively, with 11 bases between them. The CDR3 spells CASSPQEVAFF. CDR3 DNA: TGTGCCAGCAGCCCCCAGGAAGTAGCTTTCTTT.

The CDR3 nucleotides read TGTGCCAGCAGCTTAGTTGGGGCCAAAAACATTCAGTACTTC. This gives the protein CASSLVGAKNIQYF. The V and J genes are TRBV7-2 and TRBJ2-4, with D hard to call. The germline V gene has CDR1 SGHTA and CDR2 FQGNSA. V was pared by 1 base and J by 1 base, with 5 bases between. The CDR3 is made up of 14 amino acids.

This clonotype was counted a few times. This chain joins TRBV30 and TRBJ2-7; 9 bases align to TRBD1. The CDR3 consists of 13 residues. The germline gives CDR1 GTSNPN, CDR2 SVGIG (reference sequence). The J segment lost 9 bases and the V segment lost 0 bases, leaving 6 bases of the junction unmatched. The CDR3 here is CAWSVGTGGGQYF. The CDR3 DNA reads as TGTGCCTGGAGTGTCGGCACAGGGGGCGGGCAGTACTTC.

The V gene is TRBV20-1, the J gene TRBJ2-3; TRBD1 agrees at 8 bases. CDR3 length: 18 residues. CDR1 is DFQATT, CDR2 SNEGSKA, per germline (reference sequence). The V and J ends lost 1 base and 1 base, in that order; junction bases with no gene match: 13. The CDR3 is CSARVEGSRGRGTDTQYF. In DNA, the CDR3 is TGCAGTGCTAGAGTTGAGGGTAGCAGGGGGCGAGGCACAGATACGCAGTATTTT.

The rearrangement joins TRBV20-1 to TRBJ2-3, with TRBD2 identical over 13 bases. From germline, CDR1 is DFQATT and CDR2 SNEGSKA (reference sequence). The CDR3 has 16 residues. J lost 5 bases, V lost 0 bases, and 5 bases had no gene match. The CDR3 protein is CSARDLRTSGGDTQYF. The CDR3 DNA reads TGCAGTGCTAGAGATCTCCGGACTAGCGGGGGAGATACGCAGTATTTT.

J is TRBJ2-1 and V is TRBV5-1; D gene ambiguous. V lost 2 bases to trimming and J lost 0 bases, with 6 bases between them. This CDR3 spans 14 amino acids. In germline, CDR1 is SGHRS, CDR2 YFSETQ. The CDR3 reads CASSFESSYNEQFF. The CDR3 DNA follows: TGCGCCAGCAGCTTTGAGAGCTCCTACAATGAGCAGTTCTTC.

The CDR3 sequence is CASSFTPSKSSYNEQFF. Here the CDR3 DNA reads TGTGCCAGCAGTTTTACCCCTTCGAAGAGCTCCTACAATGAGCAGTTCTTC. This chain joins TRBV28 and TRBJ2-1, with D unresolved. CDR1 is MDHEN, CDR2 SYDVKM, per germline. There are 17 residues in the CDR3. Trimming took off 3 bases at V and 0 bases at J, with 15 bases between the two ends.

V and J are TRBV6-1 and TRBJ1-1; the D gene is possibly TRBD1 (6 bases). Germline values: CDR1 MNHNS, CDR2 SASEGT. The CDR3 totals 15 residues. Trimming removed 6 bases from V and 1 base from J, with 15 bases in between. The CDR3 nucleotides read TGTGCCAGCAGGGCAACGACAGGCGAGAACACTGAAGCTTTCTTT. Translating gives CASRATTGENTEAFF.

The chain links TRBV6-2 or TRBV6-3 to TRBJ2-3; the match to TRBD1 covers 9 bases. The CDR3 loop spans 16 amino acids. The germline V gene has CDR1 MNHEY and CDR2 SVGEGT. V trimming: 3 bases; J trimming: 2 bases; junction bases outside the gene matches: 6. CDR3 loop: CASSYGQGINTDTQYF. DNA for the CDR3: TGTGCCAGCAGTTATGGACAGGGGATAAACACAGATACGCAGTATTTT.

The chain couples TRBV20-1 to TRBJ2-7; 8 nucleotides agree with TRBD2. From germline, CDR1 is DFQATT and CDR2 SNEGSKA (reference sequence). Losses at the gene ends were 6 bases for V and 6 bases for J; bases not matched to a gene: 13. This CDR3 has 14 residues. The CDR3 DNA reads as TGCAGTGCCCCTCGGGGGGGCGCTTCCCGCGAGCAGTACTTC. Protein sequence: CSAPRGGASREQYF.

This clonotype was detected only a few times. This chain joins TRBV20-1 and TRBJ2-6; D unclear. The CDR3 covers 16 residues. Per germline, CDR1 DFQATT and CDR2 SNEGSKA (reference sequence). Between the trimmed V and J ends, which lost 3 bases and 0 bases, there was a span of 12 bases. CDR3 nucleotide sequence: TGCAGTGCTAGCGGGCAGGCAGACTCTGGGGCCAACGTCCTGACTTTC. Its protein is CSASGQADSGANVLTF.

V and J are TRBV20-1 and TRBJ1-1; D unresolved. Germline values: CDR1 DFQATT, CDR2 SNEGSKA (reference sequence). The CDR3 is 13 amino acids. The V gene lost 3 bases and the J gene lost 9 bases, with 17 bases spanning the gap. CDR3 DNA: TGCAGTGCTAGGCCGATCCCGGGCTCCCAAGCTTTCTTT. Translated: CSARPIPGSQAFF.

This clonotype was observed a few times. This chain uses TRBV30 with TRBJ2-7, with TRBD2 matching over 7 bases. J was trimmed by 5 bases and V by 2 bases; bases with no gene match: 6. The CDR3 length is 13 residues. Germline lookup yields CDR1 GTSNPN and CDR2 SVGIG (reference sequence). The CDR3 nucleotides are TGTGCCTGGAGTCGGGGGGAGCTGAACGAGCAGTACTTC. This codes for CAWSRGELNEQYF. The full variable domain, in which reference TRBV30 and TRBJ2-7 provide the parts outside the CDR3, is SQTIHQWPATLVQPVGSPLSLECTVEGTSNPNLYWYRQAAGRGLQLLFYSVGIGQISSEVPQNLSASRPQDRQFILSSKKLLLSDSGFYLCAWSRGELNEQYFGPGTRLTVT.

V and J are TRBV15 and TRBJ2-1; 9 bases align to TRBD1. Germline values: CDR1 LNHNV, CDR2 YYDKDF (reference sequence). The CDR3 length is 15 residues. After removal of 3 bases from V and 10 bases from J, the junction contained 10 bases not matched to a gene. The CDR3 is CATSSSGTGLSEQFF. As DNA, the CDR3 is TGTGCCACCAGCAGTTCCGGGACAGGGCTATCCGAGCAGTTCTTC.

The sample holds a few counts of this clonotype. V usage is TRBV6-5 and J usage is TRBJ1-2; the D gene is possibly TRBD1 (6 bases). Trimming stripped 9 bases from V and 6 bases from J, with 11 bases between. This CDR3 has 11 residues. Germline V CDR1 and CDR2: MNHEY, SVGAGI. The DNA of the CDR3 is TGTGCCAGTCGCAACAGGGATGGCTACACCTTC. Its protein product is CASRNRDGYTF.

This sequence joins TRBV6-1 and TRBJ2-1; D gene uncertain. The V gene lost 2 bases and the J gene lost 12 bases, with 11 bases spanning the gap. The germline V gene has CDR1 MNHNS and CDR2 SASEGT. The CDR3 spans 12 residues. CDR3 residues: CASSELSLGQFF. CDR3 bases: TGTGCCAGCAGTGAACTCAGTCTAGGGCAGTTCTTC.

The chain combines TRBV28 with TRBJ2-7; 10 bases fit TRBD1. The V gene end was trimmed by 7 bases and the J gene end by 2 bases; junction bases not matched to a gene: 11. The CDR3 covers 16 residues. Germline V gene data show CDR1 as MDHEN and CDR2 as SYDVKM. CDR3 protein: CASTLTGTGVAYEQYF. The DNA of the CDR3 is TGTGCCAGCACGCTCACCGGGACAGGGGTCGCCTACGAGCAGTACTTC.